The 14 T cell receptor beta chains given below trace back to one sample, sequenced in a study of T cells expressing NK-cell markers. After re-calling the 5' RACE reads, TCRdb lists one entry per CDR3 protein, DNA absent. The sample holds over 250,000 distinct CDR3 sequences. Sequencing was carried out using blood T cells: a sorted CD56 or NKG2C T cell subset, CD4+ or CD8+ T cells, or bulk PBMC T cells (not recorded which). Receptors originate from a woman between 18 and 70 years old in good health.

The gene calls are TRBV12-3 or TRBV12-4 and TRBJ1-6; TCRdb's assignment of TRBD1 cannot be checked, as there is no DNA. This CDR3 region has 14 residues. The CDR3 reads CASSPRDRRTPLHF.

This sequence joins TRBV4-2 and TRBJ2-1; TCRdb returns TRBD2, unconfirmable since there is no DNA. This CDR3 has 15 amino acids. Germline lookup yields CDR1 LGHNA and CDR2 YNFKEQ. CDR3 protein: CASAALAGSYNEQFF.

The chain is built from TRBV3-1 and TRBJ1-6; TCRdb returns TRBD1, unconfirmable since there is no DNA. This CDR3 is built from 13 residues. Germline V gene sequence: CDR1 LGHDT, CDR2 YNNKEL (reference sequence). The CDR3 spells CASSQVAGSSLHF.

V gene TRBV6-1 combines with J gene TRBJ1-4; TCRdb reports TRBD1, a call that lacks DNA to check it against. CDR1 MNHNS and CDR2 SASEGT come from the germline V gene. The CDR3 sequence is 17 residues long. CDR3 in amino acids: CASSSRTGGFINEKLFF.

The chain uses TRBV2 and TRBJ2-1. CDR1 and CDR2 from the germline V gene are SNHLY and FYNNEI. CDR3 length equals 13 residues. This CDR3 reads CASSEAWGSEQFF.

This chain connects TRBV20-1 to TRBJ1-6. Germline CDR1 is DFQATT and CDR2 is SNEGSKA (reference sequence). The CDR3 is made up of 15 amino acids. Here the CDR3 reads CSARVRMKGNSPLHF.

This chain joins TRBV11-2 and TRBJ2-1; no DNA is available, so the TRBD2 call from TCRdb remains unchecked. The CDR3 covers 17 residues. Germline V CDR1 and CDR2: SGHAT, FQNNGV. This CDR3 is CASSSRNSGPSYNEQFF.

The chain joins TRBV12-3 or TRBV12-4 to TRBJ1-1. The CDR3 is made up of 12 amino acids. CDR3 loop: CASTLFDTEAFF.

The chain is built from TRBV9 and TRBJ2-3; TCRdb proposes TRBD1, but this gene call is untestable without DNA. There are 16 residues in the CDR3. The germline gives CDR1 SGDLS, CDR2 YYNGEE. This CDR3 is CASSGGRTGSTDTQYF.

Here the CDR3 reads CASSPQGPGLSSPLHF. The chain has TRBV7-9 and TRBJ1-6. This CDR3 is 16 amino acids long. CDR1 SEHNR and CDR2 FQNEAQ come from the germline V gene (reference sequence).

The chain has TRBV20-1 and TRBJ2-3; TCRdb's assignment of TRBD2 cannot be checked, as there is no DNA. CDR1 is DFQATT and CDR2 is SNEGSKA in the germline V gene (reference sequence). The CDR3 is 14 amino acids. The CDR3 spells CSAILEDGPDTQYF.

The chain uses TRBV12-3 or TRBV12-4 and TRBJ1-1. The CDR3 extends over 14 amino acids. The CDR3: CASSLGTLLGEAFF.

The chain carries TRBV20-1 and TRBJ2-3; TCRdb designates TRBD2, a call that cannot be tested without DNA. Germline assignment: CDR1 DFQATT and CDR2 SNEGSKA (reference sequence). The CDR3 runs 14 residues. This chain's CDR3 is CSAPRGGYTDTQYF.

The V gene is TRBV4-2, the J gene TRBJ2-2. This CDR3 has 14 residues. Germline V gene lookup returns CDR1 LGHNA and CDR2 YNFKEQ. This CDR3 is CASSHRKNTGELFF.